This T cell receptor (beta chain) originates from a study of Graves' ophthalmopathy and Graves' hyperthyroidism. Notes on the study in general: Built on 13 signatures, a model told ophthalmopathy apart from stable hyperthyroidism with 85% to 90% sensitivity and around 80% specificity. The model's prediction of ophthalmopathy progression had approximately 68% sensitivity and around 72% specificity.

Researchers took RNA transcripts and amplified TCR beta CDR3 regions from them. RT-PCR in the first round used HTBI primers; a second-round multiplex PCR followed. TCRdb independently ran MiXCR on the multiplex PCR reads; one entry per CDR3 protein. The sample shows 200,000 to 250,000 distinct CDR3 sequences, roughly 21% of them seen only once. This clonotype occurred many times. Its antigen is currently unknown. V was shortened by 6 bases and J by 5 bases, with 10 bases between the two germline ends. Germline CDR1 and CDR2: DFQATT and SNEGSKA (reference sequence). The CDR3 is 11 residues long. The sample taken for sequencing was peripheral blood. The gene calls are TRBV20-1 and TRBJ2-5; D is perhaps TRBD2 (5 bases). The source of this sequence is a woman in her fifties or sixties with Graves' ophthalmopathy. Written as DNA, the CDR3 is TGCAGTGCGCTCACGGGGGAGACCCAGTACTTC. Translation gives CSALTGETQYF.